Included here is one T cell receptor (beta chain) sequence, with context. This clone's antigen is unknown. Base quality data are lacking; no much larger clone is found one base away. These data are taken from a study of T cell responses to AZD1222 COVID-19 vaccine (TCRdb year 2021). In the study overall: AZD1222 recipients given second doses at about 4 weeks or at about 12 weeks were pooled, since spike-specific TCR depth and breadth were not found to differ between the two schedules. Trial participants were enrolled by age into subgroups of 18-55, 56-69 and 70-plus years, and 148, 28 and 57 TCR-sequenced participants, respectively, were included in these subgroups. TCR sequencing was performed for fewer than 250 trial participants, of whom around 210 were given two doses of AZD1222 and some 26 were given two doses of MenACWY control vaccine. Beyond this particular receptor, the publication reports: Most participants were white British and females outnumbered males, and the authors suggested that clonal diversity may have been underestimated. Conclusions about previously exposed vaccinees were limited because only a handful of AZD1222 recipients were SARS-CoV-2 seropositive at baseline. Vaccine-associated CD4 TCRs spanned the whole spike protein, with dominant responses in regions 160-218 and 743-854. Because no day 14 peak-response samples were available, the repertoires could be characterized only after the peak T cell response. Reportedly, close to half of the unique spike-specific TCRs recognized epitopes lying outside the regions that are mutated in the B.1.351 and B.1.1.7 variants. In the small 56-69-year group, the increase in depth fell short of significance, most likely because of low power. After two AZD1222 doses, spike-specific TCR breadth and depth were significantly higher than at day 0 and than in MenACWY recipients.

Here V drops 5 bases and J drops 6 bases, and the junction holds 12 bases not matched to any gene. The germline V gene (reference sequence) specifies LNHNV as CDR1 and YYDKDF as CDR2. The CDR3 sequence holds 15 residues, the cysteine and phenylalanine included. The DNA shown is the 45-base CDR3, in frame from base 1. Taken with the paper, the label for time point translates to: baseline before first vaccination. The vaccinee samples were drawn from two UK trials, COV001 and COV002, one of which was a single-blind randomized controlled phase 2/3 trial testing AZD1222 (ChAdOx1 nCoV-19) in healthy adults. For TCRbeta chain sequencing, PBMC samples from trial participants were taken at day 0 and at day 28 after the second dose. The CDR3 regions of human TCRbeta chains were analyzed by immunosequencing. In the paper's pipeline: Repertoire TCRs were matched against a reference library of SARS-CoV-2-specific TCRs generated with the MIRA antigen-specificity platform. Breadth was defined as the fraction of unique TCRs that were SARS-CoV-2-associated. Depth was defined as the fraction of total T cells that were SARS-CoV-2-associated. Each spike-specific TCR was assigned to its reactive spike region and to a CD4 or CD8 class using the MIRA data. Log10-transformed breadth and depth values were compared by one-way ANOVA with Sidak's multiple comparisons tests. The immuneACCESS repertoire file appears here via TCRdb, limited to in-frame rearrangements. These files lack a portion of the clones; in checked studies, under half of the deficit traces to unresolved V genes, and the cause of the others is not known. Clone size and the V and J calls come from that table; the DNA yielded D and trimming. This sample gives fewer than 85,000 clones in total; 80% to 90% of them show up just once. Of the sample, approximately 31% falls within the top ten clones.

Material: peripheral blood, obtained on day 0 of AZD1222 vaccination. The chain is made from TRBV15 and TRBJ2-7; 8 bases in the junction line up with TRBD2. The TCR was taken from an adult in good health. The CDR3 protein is CATSAGLGGSSEQYF. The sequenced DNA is TGTGCCACCAGCGCGGGACTAGGGGGAAGCAGCGAGCAGTACTTC.